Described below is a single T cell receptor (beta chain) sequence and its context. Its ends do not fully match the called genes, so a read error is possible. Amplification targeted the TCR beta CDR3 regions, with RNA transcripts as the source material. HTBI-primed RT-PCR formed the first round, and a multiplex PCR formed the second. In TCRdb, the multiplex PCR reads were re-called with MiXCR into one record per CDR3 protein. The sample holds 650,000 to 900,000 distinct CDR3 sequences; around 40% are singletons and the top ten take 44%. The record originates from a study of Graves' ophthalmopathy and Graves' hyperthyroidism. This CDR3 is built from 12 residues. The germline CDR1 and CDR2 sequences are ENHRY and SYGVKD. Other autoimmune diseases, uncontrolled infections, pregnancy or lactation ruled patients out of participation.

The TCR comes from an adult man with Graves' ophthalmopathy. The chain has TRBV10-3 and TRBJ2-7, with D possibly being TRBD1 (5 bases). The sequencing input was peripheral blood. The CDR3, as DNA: TGTGCCAGCAGTTACTCCAGGGAATCAGGGTACTTC. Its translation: CASSYSRESGYF.